Following are 14 T cell receptor beta chains from one sample sequenced in a study of OX40 agonist ivuxolimab in advanced cancers. Only in-frame clones appear in the TCRdb table, and some are missing; sequencing was by immunoSEQ multiplex PCR. The repertoire holds 55,000 to 70,000 clones, with approximately 82% as singletons. The sample in question was CD4+ or CD8+ T cells sorted from blood, obtained in a trial of the OX40 agonist ivuxolimab. The source of these receptors is an adult with an advanced solid tumor such as melanoma, head and neck, liver or kidney cancer.

The rearrangement uses TRBV15 and TRBJ1-1; 9 positions match TRBD1. The CDR3 consists of 15 residues. Germline loops: CDR1 LNHNV, CDR2 YYDKDF (reference sequence). V was pared by 2 bases and J by 5 bases, with 6 bases of the junction left unmatched. The DNA of the CDR3 is TGTGCCACCAGCAGATTAACAGGGGGCCGGACTGAAGCTTTCTTT. Protein product: CATSRLTGGRTEAFF.

This clone appeared once. The chain recombines TRBV27 with TRBJ2-7; 9 bases are a match to TRBD2. The CDR3 length is 18 residues. Trimming removed 1 base from V and 3 bases from J; junction bases left unmatched: 13. CDR1 and CDR2 (germline): MNHEY, SMNVEV (reference sequence). The CDR3 sequence: CASSLLLPSAGGFYEQYF. The CDR3 nucleotides read TGTGCCAGCAGTTTATTGTTACCCTCGGCGGGGGGGTTCTACGAGCAGTACTTC.

The V gene is TRBV7-9, the J gene TRBJ1-1; a possible D gene is TRBD1 (6 bases). Trimming removed 5 bases from V and 5 bases from J, with 15 bases in between. The CDR3 extends over 14 amino acids. Germline V gene lookup returns CDR1 SEHNR and CDR2 FQNEAQ (reference sequence). CDR3 protein: CASSPQQGGTEAFF. CDR3 coding DNA: TGTGCCAGCAGCCCGCAACAGGGAGGGACTGAAGCTTTCTTT.

V gene TRBV28 combines with J gene TRBJ1-5; D call uncertain. CDR1 is MDHEN, CDR2 SYDVKM, per germline. V lost 7 bases and J 1 base, leaving 8 bases between the germline ends. There are 13 residues in the CDR3. The CDR3 loop is CASMPASNQPQHF. CDR3 DNA: TGTGCCAGCATGCCGGCGAGCAATCAGCCCCAGCATTTT.

In nucleotides, the CDR3 is TGTGCCATCAGTGAGACTCAACGGAGGGCTTTCTTT. It yields the protein CAISETQRRAFF. The chain uses TRBV10-3 and TRBJ1-1; D not resolved. Between the trimmed V and J ends, which lost 2 bases and 11 bases, there was a span of 12 bases. Looked up from germline, CDR1 is ENHRY and CDR2 is SYGVKD. The CDR3 has 12 amino acids.

The CDR3 DNA sequence: TGTGCCAGCAGCTTAGGTGGGGACCCCTATGGCTACACCTTC. As protein: CASSLGGDPYGYTF. The rearrangement links TRBV11-2 to TRBJ1-2; D is perhaps TRBD1 (5 bases). The CDR3 runs to 14 residues. Germline V gene sequence: CDR1 SGHAT, CDR2 FQNNGV. Trimming removed 1 base from V and 4 bases from J, with 10 bases in between.

There are a few counts of this clone. The chain combines TRBV7-9 with TRBJ1-2; TRBD1 might be the D (5 bases). The CDR3 runs to 14 residues. From germline, CDR1 is SEHNR and CDR2 FQNEAQ (reference sequence). Deletions cut 5 bases from V and 2 bases from J, with 12 bases between. The CDR3 reads CASSRDSGNYGYTF. The CDR3 DNA follows: TGTGCCAGCAGCCGCGACAGTGGAAACTATGGCTACACCTTC.

V gene TRBV28 combines with J gene TRBJ1-2; the D gene is possibly TRBD1 (6 bases). V lost 7 bases to trimming and J lost 4 bases, with 22 bases between them. The CDR3 consists of 16 residues. Germline V CDR1 and CDR2: MDHEN, SYDVKM. The CDR3 DNA reads TGTGCCAGCACCCACCCGGACCGGGACAACATCTATGGCTACACCTTC. Amino acid sequence: CASTHPDRDNIYGYTF.

The rearrangement links TRBV7-2 to TRBJ2-7; 7 nucleotides match TRBD2. V lost 4 bases, J lost 5 bases, and 11 bases stayed unmatched. CDR1 SGHTA and CDR2 FQGNSA come from the germline V gene. The CDR3 has 15 residues. CDR3 DNA: TGTGCCAGCAGCTCACTTGGGGGGGTTGTCGACGAGCAGTACTTC. Protein: CASSSLGGVVDEQYF.

The chain uses TRBV9 and TRBJ2-2; TRBD1 aligns across 9 bases. This CDR3 comprises 15 residues. Germline trimming cut 2 bases from V and 5 bases from J; bases unmatched to any gene: 4. Germline loops: CDR1 SGDLS, CDR2 YYNGEE. The CDR3 DNA follows: TGTGCCAGCAGCGTCCGGGACAGGGAAACCGGGGAGCTGTTTTTT. This translates into CASSVRDRETGELFF. Drawing the rest from reference TRBV9 and TRBJ2-2, the complete variable domain is DSGVTQTPKHLITATGQRVTLRCSPRSGDLSVYWYQQSLDQGLQFLIQYYNGEERAKGNILERFSAQQFPDLHSELNLSSLELGDSALYFCASSVRDRETGELFFGEGSRLTVL.

V and J are TRBV4-1 and TRBJ1-2; D remains unclear. Trimming took off 1 base at V and 2 bases at J, with 8 bases between the two ends. Germline CDR1 reads MGHRA; CDR2 reads YSYEKL. The CDR3 has 14 amino acids. Written as DNA, the CDR3 is TGCGCCAGCAGCCAAGCATTCTTAAACTATGGCTACACCTTC. Protein: CASSQAFLNYGYTF.

This sequence joins TRBV7-2 and TRBJ2-3, with D unresolved. Germline V CDR1 and CDR2: SGHTA, FQGNSA. This CDR3 spans 13 amino acids. Deletions cut 4 bases from V and 2 bases from J, with 7 bases between. DNA for the CDR3: TGTGCCAGCAGCTCCTTCCCCACAGATACGCAGTATTTT. It codes for CASSSFPTDTQYF.

The chain has TRBV6-5 and TRBJ2-7; 7 bases agree with TRBD2. The V gene's germline CDR1 is MNHEY and CDR2 SVGAGI. The CDR3 has 14 amino acids. Germline trimming cut 4 bases from V and 2 bases from J; bases unmatched to any gene: 5. CDR3 DNA sequence: TGTGCCAGCAGTTCGGGGGGTCCCCCCTACGAGCAGTACTTC. Protein sequence: CASSSGGPPYEQYF.

The rearrangement joins TRBV19 to TRBJ1-6; the match to TRBD1 covers 9 bases. The CDR3 runs 13 residues. The junction had 5 bases not matched to a gene; V was cut back by 10 bases and J by 7 bases. Germline CDR1 LNHDA, CDR2 SQIVND (reference sequence). For the CDR3, the DNA is TGTGCCACGGGGGACAGGGAAAATTCACCCCTCCACTTT. It encodes CATGDRENSPLHF.